The rows below give T cell receptor beta chains drawn from one sample of a study of resident and recirculating memory T cells in vitiligo. Here immunoSEQ multiplex PCR was the method, and the copy in TCRdb shows in-frame clones only, minus some. The table records around 78,000 clones, roughly 94% of them present only once. The sequenced sample was blood. Receptors were obtained from a male donor with vitiligo. Both conserved end residues are trimmed from each CDR3. The D gene is left open where the match is weak.

j_call: TRBJ2-1; d_call: NA; v_call: TRBV6-1; cdr3_aa: ASSEDEGGASYNEQF
j_call: TRBJ1-3; d_call: TRBD1; v_call: TRBV28; cdr3_aa: ASSLQGAAGNTIY
j_call: TRBJ2-7; d_call: TRBD1; v_call: TRBV11-3; cdr3_aa: ASSTKDRAYRREQY
j_call: TRBJ2-1; d_call: TRBD2; v_call: TRBV4-1; cdr3_aa: ASSQQPGLGGMGHEQF
j_call: TRBJ1-4; d_call: NA; v_call: TRBV23-1; cdr3_aa: ASTLHRSHGGEKLF
j_call: TRBJ1-3; d_call: TRBD1; v_call: TRBV15; cdr3_aa: ATSSPGQGRNTIY
j_call: TRBJ2-7; d_call: NA; v_call: TRBV29-1; cdr3_aa: SVELRGRASYEQY
j_call: TRBJ2-3; d_call: TRBD2; v_call: TRBV9; cdr3_aa: ASAAEGLAGSVDTQY
j_call: TRBJ2-3; d_call: NA; v_call: TRBV2; cdr3_aa: ARQLDSPGTDTQY
j_call: TRBJ2-1; d_call: TRBD2; v_call: TRBV28; cdr3_aa: ASSITSGGLQF
j_call: TRBJ2-7; d_call: TRBD2; v_call: TRBV5-1; cdr3_aa: ASSPTLAGEPSYEQY
j_call: TRBJ1-2; d_call: TRBD1; v_call: TRBV4-3; cdr3_aa: ASSQEPGQGGYGYT
j_call: TRBJ1-3; d_call: NA; v_call: TRBV9; cdr3_aa: ASSLGRISGNTIY
j_call: TRBJ2-1; d_call: TRBD1; v_call: TRBV6-6; cdr3_aa: ASSYSRTGQGGV
j_call: TRBJ2-3; d_call: NA; v_call: TRBV2; cdr3_aa: ASKRDLNTDTQY
j_call: TRBJ2-3; d_call: NA; v_call: TRBV19; cdr3_aa: ASSPRLVADTQY